The TCR beta chain under discussion was sequenced for a study of T-cell reconstitution after alpha-beta-depleted transplantation in children. Construction of the TCRbeta library involved unique molecular identifiers. TCRdb re-analysed the PCR reads in MiXCR, keeping a single row per CDR3 protein. The sample shows approximately 270,000 distinct CDR3 sequences, 9.5% to 10% of them seen only once. Sample: PBMCs from the stem cell graft donor, taken from the stem cell graft. The receptor's source is a human donor who donated a stem cell graft to a child with SCID.

For the CDR3, the DNA is TGTGCCAGCAGTATTACACCAGAACCCCAGCATTTT. This encodes CASSITPEPQHF. The chain carries TRBV12-3 or TRBV12-4 and TRBJ1-5, with D uncertain. The V and J ends lost 5 bases and 10 bases respectively, with 12 bases between them. The CDR3 runs to 12 residues.